Presented here are 25 T cell receptor beta chains from one specimen sequenced in a study of identical twins. TCRdb redid the calling of the 5' RACE reads with MiXCR, one entry per CDR3 protein. This table holds 420,000 or so distinct CDR3 sequences, about a fifth found once. Sequencing input: naive T cells sorted from blood. Receptors originate from a man in his fifties or sixties in good health.

This sequence joins TRBV2 and TRBJ2-3, with no clear D. The CDR3 runs to 15 residues. Trimming pared 2 bases from V and 1 base from J, leaving 10 bases between. The germline V gene has CDR1 SNHLY and CDR2 FYNNEI. The CDR3 is CASSESGQGTDTQYF. In DNA form, the CDR3 reads TGTGCCAGCAGTGAATCTGGTCAGGGCACAGATACGCAGTATTTT.

This clonotype was recorded many times. J is TRBJ2-1 and V is TRBV5-8; maybe TRBD2 (5 bases). Germline V gives CDR1 SGHTS, CDR2 YDEGEE. This CDR3 has 15 amino acids. V lost 0 bases and J 2 bases, leaving 9 bases between the germline ends. CDR3 DNA sequence: TGTGCCAGCAGCTTGGGGCTAGCAGCCTACAATGAGCAGTTCTTC. It yields the protein CASSLGLAAYNEQFF. Full variable domain (rest looked up from reference TRBV5-8 and TRBJ2-1): EAGVTQSPTHLIKTRGQQATLRCSPISGHTSVYWYQQALGLGLQFLLWYDEGEERNRGNFPPRFSGRQFPNYSSELNVNALELEDSALYLCASSLGLAAYNEQFFGPGTRLTVL.

The V and J genes are TRBV6-6 and TRBJ2-7; a possible D gene is TRBD1 (5 bases). Germline V gives CDR1 MNHNY, CDR2 SVGAGI (reference sequence). The V end was cut by 4 bases, the J end by 2 bases, with 9 bases between. This CDR3 is built from 13 residues. Written as DNA, the CDR3 is TGTGCCAGCAGTTCAGACAGAACCTACGAGCAGTACTTC. The encoded protein is CASSSDRTYEQYF.

This clonotype occurred many times. The V gene is TRBV6-5, the J gene TRBJ2-5; D not certain. Trimming stripped 10 bases from V and 5 bases from J, with 14 bases between. The CDR3 consists of 12 residues. Germline V gives CDR1 MNHEY, CDR2 SVGAGI. In nucleotides, the CDR3 is TGTGCCACCAAGGGTCTTGTGGAGACCCAGTACTTC. Protein: CATKGLVETQYF.

This clonotype showed up many times. The V call is TRBV19, the J call TRBJ2-2; the D gene is possibly TRBD1 (6 bases). This CDR3 spans 16 amino acids. Looked up from germline, CDR1 is LNHDA and CDR2 is SQIVND (reference sequence). V lost 3 bases to trimming and J lost 4 bases, with 15 bases between them. CDR3 nucleotides: TGTGCCAGTAGTATGGCGGCAGGGGTAATCACCGGGGAGCTGTTTTTT. Its translation is CASSMAAGVITGELFF.

The chain joins TRBV11-2 to TRBJ2-7; no clear D. This CDR3 is 15 amino acids long. Germline V CDR1 and CDR2: SGHAT, FQNNGV. Trimming shortened V by 1 base and J by 5 bases, and 15 bases separated the two germline ends. CDR3 sequence: CASSLAYWQVNEQYF. CDR3 nucleotides: TGTGCCAGCAGCTTAGCGTATTGGCAGGTCAACGAGCAGTACTTC. The full variable domain, completed using reference TRBV11-2 and TRBJ2-7, is EAGVAQSPRYKIIEKRQSVAFWCNPISGHATLYWYQQILGQGPKLLIQFQNNGVVDDSQLPKDRFSAERLKGVDSTLKIQPAKLEDSAVYLCASSLAYWQVNEQYFGPGTRLTVT.

This clonotype appeared a few times. CDR3 DNA sequence: TGTGCCAGCAGCCAACTGGGGGCAGATACGCAGTATTTT. This gives the protein CASSQLGADTQYF. This rearrangement joins TRBV3-1 to TRBJ2-3; tentatively, D is TRBD1 or TRBD2 (5 bases each). The V gene's germline CDR1 is LGHDT and CDR2 YNNKEL (reference sequence). The length of the CDR3 is 13 residues. The ends were cut back, 2 bases at V and 4 bases at J, with 7 bases in the middle.

This clonotype was observed many times. This rearrangement joins TRBV4-3 to TRBJ1-2; TRBD1 agrees at 10 bases. This CDR3 is built from 19 residues. Germline V gives CDR1 LGHNA, CDR2 YSLEER. V shed 4 bases and J 3 bases; nucleotides not matched to a gene: 17. Here the CDR3 reads CASSRKINLGQGFDYGYTF. The CDR3 nucleotides are TGCGCCAGCAGCCGCAAGATCAATTTGGGACAGGGGTTTGACTATGGCTACACCTTC.

This clonotype was counted ten times or more. V and J are TRBV5-1 and TRBJ2-7; the match to TRBD1 covers 10 bases. J was trimmed by 6 bases and V by 0 bases; bases with no gene match: 3. The length of the CDR3 is 14 residues. The germline CDR1 and CDR2 sequences are SGHRS and YFSETQ. The CDR3: CASSLGQGALEQYF. The CDR3 DNA sequence: TGCGCCAGCAGCTTGGGACAGGGGGCCCTCGAGCAGTACTTC. Full variable domain (remainder filled in from reference TRBV5-1 and TRBJ2-7): KAGVTQTPRYLIKTRGQQVTLSCSPISGHRSVSWYQQTPGQGLQFLFEYFSETQRNKGNFPGRFSGRQFSNSRSEMNVSTLELGDSALYLCASSLGQGALEQYFGPGTRLTVT.

This chain uses TRBV20-1 with TRBJ1-4; tentatively, D is TRBD1 (6 bases). The V end lost 0 bases, the J end lost 3 bases, and 17 bases lay between the germline ends. The V gene's germline CDR1 is DFQATT and CDR2 SNEGSKA (reference sequence). This CDR3 comprises 17 residues. The CDR3 region is CSARDWSGQIPNEKLFF. As DNA, the CDR3 is TGCAGTGCTAGAGATTGGTCCGGACAGATACCTAATGAAAAACTGTTTTTT.

This chain connects TRBV7-2 to TRBJ2-5; D is unclear. The V end lost 0 bases, the J end lost 5 bases, and 10 bases lay between the germline ends. From germline, CDR1 is SGHTA and CDR2 FQGNSA. This CDR3 contains 14 residues. The CDR3 protein is CASSLALIGETQYF. CDR3 coding DNA: TGTGCCAGCAGCTTAGCGCTAATAGGGGAGACCCAGTACTTC.

This clonotype appeared a few times. This rearrangement joins TRBV29-1 to TRBJ2-3; 7 bases are a match to TRBD1. The V and J ends lost 5 bases and 4 bases, in that order; junction bases with no gene match: 3. In germline, CDR1 is SQVTM, CDR2 ANQGSEA. This CDR3 spans 12 amino acids. The CDR3 nucleotides are TGCAGCGTTTCACAGGGGCCAGATACGCAGTATTTT. Encoded protein: CSVSQGPDTQYF.

The chain employs TRBV29-1 and TRBJ2-3; D possibly corresponds to TRBD2 (5 bases). Germline V gene sequence: CDR1 SQVTM, CDR2 ANQGSEA. This CDR3 is built from 16 residues. V gave up 0 bases and J gave up 1 base, with 14 bases separating them. The CDR3 reads CSVEDAAGRGTDTQYF. CDR3 in DNA: TGCAGCGTTGAAGATGCGGCGGGCCGGGGCACAGATACGCAGTATTTT.

This clonotype was seen only a few times. CDR3 sequence reads: CSVVGQGYLEQFF. The DNA of the CDR3 is TGCAGTGTTGTTGGACAGGGGTATCTTGAGCAGTTCTTC. This chain uses TRBV20-1 with TRBJ2-1; 9 bases align to TRBD1. Germline lookup yields CDR1 DFQATT and CDR2 SNEGSKA (reference sequence). CDR3 length: 13 residues. The J segment lost 9 bases and the V segment lost 7 bases, leaving 10 bases of the junction unmatched.

This clonotype has a handful of counts. This chain links TRBV20-1 with TRBJ1-3, with D possibly matching TRBD1 (5 bases). This CDR3 is 15 amino acids long. Germline CDR1 reads DFQATT; CDR2 reads SNEGSKA (reference sequence). The ends were cut back, 5 bases at V and 5 bases at J, with 19 bases in the middle. This chain's CDR3 is CSAPLHGADRNTIYF. As DNA, the CDR3 is TGCAGTGCTCCCCTTCACGGGGCTGATAGAAACACCATATATTTT.

The chain carries TRBV9 and TRBJ1-6, with D hard to call. Germline values: CDR1 SGDLS, CDR2 YYNGEE. This CDR3 comprises 15 residues. V lost 2 bases and J 1 base, leaving 7 bases between the germline ends. CDR3 sequence: CASSVEGSYNSPLHF. The DNA of the CDR3 is TGTGCCAGCAGCGTTGAGGGTTCCTATAATTCACCCCTCCACTTT. Full variable domain (outside the CDR3, taken from reference TRBV9 and TRBJ1-6): DSGVTQTPKHLITATGQRVTLRCSPRSGDLSVYWYQQSLDQGLQFLIQYYNGEERAKGNILERFSAQQFPDLHSELNLSSLELGDSALYFCASSVEGSYNSPLHFGNGTRLTVT.

This chain uses TRBV7-2 with TRBJ2-7; 11 bases align to TRBD2. Germline-derived CDR1 and CDR2 are SGHTA and FQGNSA. The CDR3 has 16 residues. The junction had 6 bases not matched to a gene; V was cut back by 1 base and J by 4 bases. The CDR3 sequence: CASSLVSGRVEYEQYF. CDR3 DNA sequence: TGTGCCAGCAGCTTAGTTAGCGGGAGGGTCGAGTACGAGCAGTACTTC.

The table lists this clonotype with a few counts. The V gene is TRBV20-1, the J gene TRBJ2-1, with 7 bases lining up with TRBD1. Germline V CDR1 and CDR2: DFQATT, SNEGSKA (reference sequence). The CDR3 extends over 13 amino acids. The V gene end was trimmed by 6 bases and the J gene end by 7 bases; junction bases not matched to a gene: 9. The CDR3 region has the DNA TGCAGTGCGCTGGAGACAGGGTGGAATGAGCAGTTCTTC. Its translation is CSALETGWNEQFF.

The table lists this clonotype with many counts. The gene calls are TRBV5-1 and TRBJ2-3; TRBD2 agrees at 9 bases. The CDR3 has 16 amino acids. V was clipped by 0 bases and J by 4 bases; unmatched bases: 6. CDR1 is SGHRS and CDR2 is YFSETQ in the germline V gene. Here the CDR3 DNA reads TGCGCCAGCAGCTTGGTCCCAGCGGGGGGCGCAGATACGCAGTATTTT. The encoded protein is CASSLVPAGGADTQYF.

This clonotype was counted a few times. CDR3 protein: CASSVRQGVPETQYF. In DNA form, the CDR3 reads TGTGCCAGCAGCGTCAGACAGGGCGTCCCAGAGACCCAGTACTTC. The chain recombines TRBV7-9 with TRBJ2-5; 7 positions agree with TRBD1. Germline CDR1 SEHNR, CDR2 FQNEAQ (reference sequence). V dropped 5 bases and J dropped 4; count of bases not matched to a gene: 10. The CDR3 runs 15 residues.

Only a few counts were recorded for this clonotype. The chain employs TRBV12-3 or TRBV12-4 and TRBJ2-5; D is undetermined. V was cut by 3 bases and J by 3 bases, with 11 bases left in between. The CDR3 is 14 amino acids. The CDR3 bases are TGTGCCAGCAGTTTGATGGGTGGCAAAGAGACCCAGTACTTC. This sequence encodes CASSLMGGKETQYF.

This clonotype was detected a few times. The rearrangement uses TRBV5-1 and TRBJ2-3; perhaps TRBD1 as D (5 bases). Trimming left V 4 bases short and J 0 bases short, with 15 bases between. The CDR3 is made up of 16 amino acids. Germline V gene lookup returns CDR1 SGHRS and CDR2 YFSETQ. The CDR3 nucleotides are TGCGCCAGCAGCCCCACAGGCCCCGCTAGCACAGATACGCAGTATTTT. This codes for CASSPTGPASTDTQYF.

This chain uses TRBV29-1 with TRBJ2-7, with TRBD2 matching 8 bases. With V trimmed by 1 base and J by 3 bases, 11 bases remained unmatched. Germline CDR1 is SQVTM and CDR2 is ANQGSEA. The CDR3 has 16 residues. CDR3 nucleotides: TGCAGCGTTGAAGGCCGGGGAGAGCGGGGGATCTACGAGCAGTACTTC. It codes for CSVEGRGERGIYEQYF.

The chain is built from TRBV7-2 and TRBJ2-4; 8 bases line up with TRBD2. V gave up 5 bases and J gave up 0 bases; unmatched junction bases: 9. Per the germline V gene, CDR1 is SGHTA and CDR2 is FQGNSA. This CDR3 is built from 17 residues. The CDR3 protein is CASSRSSGDLAKNIQYF. CDR3 nucleotides: TGTGCCAGCAGCCGGAGTAGCGGGGATTTAGCCAAAAACATTCAGTACTTC.

CDR3 nucleotides: TGCGCCAGCAGCATAATCGGGACAGCCCACTATGGCTACACCTTC. Translating gives CASSIIGTAHYGYTF. The chain couples TRBV5-1 to TRBJ1-2; 7 bases line up with TRBD1. Germline V gene sequence: CDR1 SGHRS, CDR2 YFSETQ. The trim removed 4 bases at V and 3 bases at J, leaving 9 bases unmatched. The CDR3 has 15 amino acids.